This TCR beta chain was retrieved from a study of CD4+ T cells in melanoma. TCRdb keeps only in-frame clones here, not all; method: immunoSEQ multiplex PCR. This sample has over 130,000 clones, with 85% to 95% found just once. The CDR3 length is 13 residues. Looked up from germline, CDR1 is WNHNN and CDR2 is SYGVQD (reference sequence). The V and J ends lost 6 bases and 12 bases respectively, with 20 bases between them. This chain connects TRBV10-1 to TRBJ1-1; D remains unclear. The receptor comes from a human donor with melanoma. DNA of the CDR3: TGCGCCAGCAGCGAATGGACTGGGAGGAAAACTTTCTTT. This codes for CASSEWTGRKTFF.